This is a list of T cell receptor beta chains from one sample in a study of cytomegalovirus exposure and HLA in healthy donors. Profiling relied on immunoSEQ multiplex PCR, and the TCRdb table lists in-frame clones only, not all of them. The table records 60,000 to 70,000 clones, 65% to 75% of them present only once. Sample: PBMCs. These TCRs come from a man in his forties or fifties in good health and CMV-seropositive. The CDR3 runs from the conserved cysteine through the conserved F or W. The order of the fields is D gene, J gene, clone size, V gene, CDR3 protein, CDR3 DNA. A D gene is named only where the DNA matches it firmly. Size is stated for part of the rows, as once, few or many counts, or as a class when the clone is expanded.

TRBD2 | TRBJ2-7 | . | TRBV28 | CASRETSGRAYEQYF | TGTGCCAGCAGAGAGACTAGCGGGAGAGCCTACGAGCAGTACTTC
TRBD2 | TRBJ2-7 | . | TRBV5-1 | CASSLAGGVYEQYF | TGCGCCAGCAGCCTAGCGGGAGGGGTCTACGAGCAGTACTTC
TRBD1 | TRBJ2-7 | few | TRBV30 | CAWSVTAGQGGWNEQYF | TGTGCCTGGAGTGTAACAGCGGGACAGGGTGGGTGGAACGAGCAGTACTTC
TRBD2 | TRBJ2-7 | . | TRBV5-8 | CASSLIASSGSSYEQYF | TGTGCCAGCAGCTTGATTGCGTCTAGCGGGAGCTCCTACGAGCAGTACTTC
TRBD2 | TRBJ2-7 | . | TRBV6-6 | CASSPTSGSHTYEQYF | TGTGCCAGCAGTCCGACTAGCGGGAGCCACACCTACGAGCAGTACTTC
. | TRBJ1-1 | once | TRBV6-5 | CASSYSSYTEAFF | TGTGCCAGCAGTTACTCCTCGTACACTGAAGCTTTCTTT
. | TRBJ2-7 | . | TRBV6-5 | CASSSALGAREQYF | TGTGCCAGCAGTTCGGCTTTAGGGGCCCGCGAGCAGTACTTC
. | TRBJ2-1 | . | TRBV9 | CASSVQTQQGNEQFF | TGTGCCAGCAGCGTACAAACCCAGCAGGGCAATGAGCAGTTCTTC
TRBD2 | TRBJ2-7 | . | TRBV6-5 | CASSFLAGDDNEQYF | TGTGCCAGCAGTTTTCTAGCGGGAGATGACAACGAGCAGTACTTC
TRBD2 | TRBJ2-3 | . | TRBV28 | CASSNQAGVTQTQYF | TGTGCCAGCAGTAACCAAGCGGGAGTAACACAAACGCAGTATTTT
TRBD1 | TRBJ2-7 | . | TRBV13 | CASSLRTGVWYEQYF | TGTGCCAGCAGCTTACGGACAGGGGTTTGGTACGAGCAGTACTTC
TRBD1 | TRBJ1-4 | . | TRBV7-6 | CASSPLPGQGAINEKLFF | TGTGCCAGCAGTCCTTTACCGGGACAGGGGGCTATTAATGAAAAACTGTTTTTT
TRBD1 | TRBJ1-1 | . | TRBV28 | CASSSRRGRRHTEAFF | TGTGCCAGCAGTTCCCGCAGGGGGCGACGACATACTGAAGCTTTCTTT
. | TRBJ1-5 | . | TRBV4-1 | CASSQDATGDQPQHF | TGCGCCAGCAGCCAAGATGCTACAGGAGATCAGCCCCAGCATTTT
. | TRBJ2-7 | . | TRBV7-5 | CVRSPTRFDEQYF | TGTGTCAGAAGCCCCACCAGATTTGACGAGCAGTACTTC
TRBD1 | TRBJ1-4 | . | TRBV2 | CASRQGQGLNEKLFF | TGTGCCAGCAGACAGGGACAGGGCCTTAATGAAAAACTGTTTTTT
TRBD1 | TRBJ2-7 | . | TRBV4-1 | CASSLGVGQASSYEQYF | TGCGCCAGCAGCCTTGGGGTCGGACAGGCGAGCTCCTACGAGCAGTACTTC
. | TRBJ2-5 | . | TRBV5-1 | CASSLGRGAETQYF | TGCGCCAGCAGCTTGGGCAGGGGCGCGGAGACCCAGTACTTC
. | TRBJ1-1 | . | TRBV7-9 | CASSPKDSRENTEAFF | TGTGCCAGCAGCCCAAAGGACTCCCGGGAAAACACTGAAGCTTTCTTT
. | TRBJ1-5 | . | TRBV29-1 | CSVGWAGVNQPQHF | TGCAGCGTTGGATGGGCAGGGGTGAATCAGCCCCAGCATTTT
. | TRBJ2-3 | . | TRBV28 | CASIGTDTQYF | TGTGCCAGTATCGGCACAGATACGCAGTATTTT
. | TRBJ2-1 | . | TRBV2 | CASRSLAKSSYNEQFF | TGTGCCAGCAGGTCGCTAGCTAAAAGCTCCTACAATGAGCAGTTCTTC
TRBD1 | TRBJ1-2 | . | TRBV6-1 | CASSGGSGQGAWGGYTF | TGTGCCAGCAGTGGAGGCTCAGGACAGGGGGCTTGGGGTGGCTACACCTTC
TRBD1 | TRBJ1-2 | . | TRBV18 | CASSPGTGGSGYGYTF | TGTGCCAGCTCACCCGGGACAGGAGGGAGTGGCTATGGCTACACCTTC
TRBD1 | TRBJ2-7 | . | TRBV7-9 | CASSSQGAGYEQYF | TGTGCCAGCAGCTCACAGGGGGCTGGGTACGAGCAGTACTTC
TRBD1 | TRBJ1-4 | . | TRBV25-1 | CASSEMGQGNEKLFF | TGTGCCAGCAGTGAAATGGGACAGGGGAATGAAAAACTGTTTTTT
. | TRBJ1-2 | . | TRBV9 | CASSVATSGRGYTF | TGTGCCAGCAGCGTAGCTACCTCAGGTAGGGGCTACACCTTC
TRBD1 | TRBJ2-2 | few | TRBV5-1 | CASSQGQANTGELFF | TGCGCCAGCAGCCAAGGACAGGCGAACACCGGGGAGCTGTTTTTT
. | TRBJ1-1 | . | TRBV11-2 | CASSLTSNRVNTEAFF | TGTGCCAGCAGCTTAACAAGTAACAGGGTGAACACTGAAGCTTTCTTT